This record covers a single TCR beta chain. Its antigen remains unknown. These data come from a study of a mutant IDH1 vaccine in newly diagnosed glioma. As for the study in general: Treated patients had a mean age of around 40 years and a roughly 60% male, about 40% female split. Earlier care involved radiotherapy, temozolomide, or both, and the majority received both. The study's findings and limits: Any relationship between pseudoprogression and changes in top peripheral T cell clonotypes seemed absent. Vaccine-induced immune responses were detected in over 90% of patients.

Looked up from germline, CDR1 is GTSNPN and CDR2 is SVGIG (reference sequence). Between the trimmed V and J ends, which lost 3 bases and 6 bases, there was a span of 17 bases. The CDR3 totals 14 residues. The protocol was immunoSEQ multiplex PCR, while the TCRdb copy is restricted to in-frame clones and leaves out a portion. The data contain approximately 70,000 clones, 79% of them singletons. Time point defined: baseline, week 1 (first vaccination visit). Treatment specified: pre-vaccination baseline after standard-of-care therapy. The chain joins TRBV30 to TRBJ2-5; no firm D call. This receptor was taken from a man aged 50-59 years with glioma. The sample here was PBMCs, taken from a glioma patient treated with radiotherapy, temozolomide or both. This CDR3 reads CAWRDPVSAKTQYF. CDR3 in DNA: TGTGCCTGGAGAGATCCGGTTTCGGCGAAGACCCAGTACTTC. The variable domain in full, completed from reference TRBV30 and TRBJ2-5, reads SQTIHQWPATLVQPVGSPLSLECTVEGTSNPNLYWYRQAAGRGLQLLFYSVGIGQISSEVPQNLSASRPQDRQFILSSKKLLLSDSGFYLCAWRDPVSAKTQYFGPGTRLLVL.